The T cell receptor beta chain described here comes from a study of graft-versus-host responses after intestinal transplantation listed by TCRdb under 2021. Regarding the research as a whole: The transplants that recipients received were multivisceral, liver-intestinal, or isolated intestinal. Every recipient was given anti-thymocyte globulin induction, followed by roughly 3 years of maintenance tacrolimus and steroids. After intestinal transplantation, graft-versus-host and host-versus-graft alloreactive T cell clones in the graft, circulation and bone marrow were tracked using bulk TCR-beta CDR3 sequencing. To identify alloreactive clones, pre-transplant mixed lymphocyte reaction products were sequenced and compared with unstimulated pre-transplant donor and recipient T cells. The cohort enrolled 20 to 25 intestinal transplant recipients, one of whom was a retransplant, and 3 patients without pretransplant specimens were excluded. Donor T cell macrochimerism was defined as a peak of at least 4% donor T cells among recipient peripheral blood mononuclear cells. Instead of going to the commercial service, samples from a few later patients were sequenced in-house on an Illumina MiSeq and processed with MiXCR. Results the study describes overall, beyond this receptor: The conclusions were limited by the relatively low number and heterogeneity of the intestinal transplant patients. Early after transplant, declines in HvG clones were associated with peak levels of circulating GvH clones. Patients with donor T cell macrochimerism had high GvH to HvG T cell clonal ratios in their allografts. GvH clones were detected in recipient bone marrow, and some appeared earlier in ileal mucosa or blood, consistent with an intestinal mucosal origin.

The germline V and J ends show losses of 2 bases and 5 bases respectively, and no gene match explains 16 bases of the junction. There are 20 amino acids in the CDR3, from cysteine to phenylalanine inclusive. The entry retains the CDR3 DNA only, 60 bases that are in frame from base 1. According to the germline V gene, CDR1 reads SGHDN and CDR2 reads FVKESK. The time point label corresponds to: cells obtained before transplantation from donor or recipient. CD3+CD4+ and CD3+CD8+ populations were FACS-sorted from unstimulated pre-transplant donor and recipient cells taken from spleen or lymph nodes. As for this clone: Its antigen specificity is not known. Base qualities were left out, and no much larger clone turns up one base away.

Library preparation was by the immunoSEQ multiplex PCR assay. For most patients, genomic DNA was isolated with the Qiagen DNeasy Blood and Tissue Kit and sent frozen to Adaptive Biotechnologies for TCR sequencing. High-throughput TCR-beta CDR3 sequencing of genomic DNA from most patients was performed by Adaptive Biotechnologies. The authors processed their data as follows. Adaptive's ImmunoSEQ software was the source of the TCR sequencing data for roughly 19 patients, while a few other patients were processed with MiXCR and VDJtools. CD4 versus CD8 sorting errors were corrected by removing sequences found in both subsets at a frequency ratio below 5:1. CDR3 nucleotide sequences shared between donor and recipient were removed because the origin of such sequences could not be assigned. To count as alloreactive, a clone needed at least 2-fold expansion over unstimulated cells and a minimum CFSE-low frequency of 0.002% (template counts) or 0.001% (read counts). A clone was considered mappable if detected in the sequenced pre-transplant spleen, lymph node, or MLR CFSE-low populations of the donor or recipient. Cumulative frequency of alloreactive clones was calculated as a percentage of all sequences weighted by copy number. TCRdb obtained this table from immuneACCESS and retained in-frame rearrangements with V and J assigned. These tables miss some clones; where compared with another copy, unresolved V genes account for less than half of the shortfall, and the remainder is unexplained. Clone size and V and J calls were adopted from that table, with D and trimming inferred from the DNA. This sample has about 97,000 clones in its table, and 91% of those were observed once. The ten largest clonotypes hold roughly 0.17% of the sample.

The rearrangement joined TRBV14 to TRBJ1-5; 12 junctional bases match TRBD1. The clonotype originates from a human donor who was the organ donor for an intestinal transplant. This material consisted of unstimulated CD4+ T cells sorted from spleen or lymph node cells, taken before transplant. The nucleotides are TGTGCCAGCAGCCAACCTTCGGGACAGGGGGCGAGAGGTTGGGATCAGCCCCAGCATTTT. It is translated as CASSQPSGQGARGWDQPQHF.